Each of the 24 T cell receptor beta chains below was sequenced from the same sample in a study of cytomegalovirus exposure and HLA in healthy donors. Primers for the PCR totalled 60 Vbeta and 13 Jbeta. Produced via immunoSEQ multiplex PCR; TCRdb's table is partial and in-frame only. In the table there are around 94,000 clones, roughly four fifths of which are singletons. The sample taken for sequencing was PBMCs. The origin of the receptors is a human donor in good health.

The chain couples TRBV9 to TRBJ1-2, with D maybe TRBD1 (6 bases). Germline lookup yields CDR1 SGDLS and CDR2 YYNGEE. CDR3 length: 13 amino acids. V was shortened by 4 bases and J by 7 bases, with 14 bases between the two germline ends. CDR3 DNA: TGTGCCAGCAGCCCTATGGGGGCGGGTGGCTACACCTTC. Translating it yields CASSPMGAGGYTF.

The chain carries TRBV7-9 and TRBJ1-4; no clear D gene. V lost 1 base, J lost 8 bases, and 14 bases lay in between. CDR3 length: 15 residues. CDR1 and CDR2 from the germline V gene are SEHNR and FQNEAQ (reference sequence). CDR3 nucleotides: TGTGCCAGCAGCTTAGTGGGAGCTGGTAACGAAAAACTGTTTTTT. Its protein product is CASSLVGAGNEKLFF.

This chain joins TRBV28 and TRBJ2-1; possible D gene TRBD2, 6 bases. V shed 1 base and J shed 5 bases, with 15 bases lying between them. Germline V gene data show CDR1 as MDHEN and CDR2 as SYDVKM. The CDR3 loop spans 16 amino acids. The CDR3 region has the DNA TGTGCCAGCAGTTTATATCTGGGAACGGGAGACAATGAGCAGTTCTTC. Residues: CASSLYLGTGDNEQFF.

This clone came up a few times. The V call is TRBV7-9, the J call TRBJ2-3, with D possibly matching TRBD2 (5 bases). Per germline, CDR1 SEHNR and CDR2 FQNEAQ (reference sequence). V lost 1 base and J lost 3, with 20 bases in between. The CDR3 totals 18 residues. The CDR3 protein is CASSLGSFRAEATDTQYF. CDR3 nucleotide sequence: TGTGCCAGCAGCTTAGGGAGCTTTAGGGCGGAGGCGACAGATACGCAGTATTTT.

The V and J genes are TRBV7-9 and TRBJ2-2; 12 positions agree with TRBD1. There are 17 residues in the CDR3. V was pared by 4 bases and J by 8 bases, with 11 bases of the junction left unmatched. Germline V CDR1 and CDR2: SEHNR, FQNEAQ (reference sequence). The CDR3: CASSSKGDRGPRGELFF. CDR3 coding DNA: TGTGCCAGCAGCTCCAAGGGGGACAGGGGGCCAAGAGGGGAGCTGTTTTTT.

The chain carries TRBV7-3 and TRBJ2-3, with a tentative D call TRBD2 (6 bases). The ends were cut back, 1 base at V and 7 bases at J, with 9 bases in the middle. CDR1 is SGHTA, CDR2 FQGTGA, per germline. The CDR3 extends over 13 amino acids. CDR3 coding DNA: TGTGCCAGCAGCTTAAGGGACTCCAATACGCAGTATTTT. Its protein is CASSLRDSNTQYF.

V and J are TRBV12-2 and TRBJ2-1; TRBD2, the table's D call, lacks a check against the DNA. TRBV12-2 is a known pseudogene. This CDR3 is 17 amino acids long. This CDR3 reads CASRWGVVTGGYNEQFF. The DNA for the CDR3 is TGTGCAAGTCGCTGGGGGGTAGTGACGGGAGGCTACAATGAGCAGTTCTTC.

The chain uses TRBV7-3 and TRBJ2-7; 9 bases are a match to TRBD2. The CDR3 sequence is 14 residues long. The J segment lost 2 bases and the V segment lost 9 bases, leaving 8 bases of the junction unmatched. CDR1 and CDR2 (germline): SGHTA, FQGTGA. The CDR3 loop reads CASSPIAGAYEQYF. CDR3 bases: TGTGCCAGTTCTCCCATAGCGGGGGCCTACGAGCAGTACTTC.

This chain connects TRBV15 to TRBJ2-1, with D hard to call. The germline CDR1 and CDR2 sequences are LNHNV and YYDKDF (reference sequence). The ends were cut back, 3 bases at V and 8 bases at J, with 20 bases in the middle. This CDR3 is 16 amino acids long. CDR3 residues: CATSRGSGSPIDEQFF. In DNA, the CDR3 is TGTGCCACCAGCAGGGGTTCGGGTAGCCCTATCGATGAGCAGTTCTTC.

The chain employs TRBV2 and TRBJ1-3; D call uncertain. The length of the CDR3 is 14 residues. From germline, CDR1 is SNHLY and CDR2 FYNNEI. Trimming pared 4 bases from V and 1 base from J, leaving 8 bases between. CDR3 sequence: CASSARVSGNTIYF. The CDR3 DNA follows: TGTGCCAGCAGTGCTCGTGTTTCTGGAAACACCATATATTTT.

The rearrangement uses TRBV5-1 and TRBJ2-5; D may be TRBD1 (6 bases). V was trimmed by 4 bases and J by 4 bases, leaving 14 bases between them. Germline CDR1 is SGHRS and CDR2 is YFSETQ. The CDR3 runs to 14 residues. The CDR3 protein is CASSPGGGRETQYF. CDR3 nucleotides: TGCGCCAGCAGCCCCGGTGGGGGCCGAGAGACCCAGTACTTC.

The chain uses TRBV19 and TRBJ2-3, with D unresolved. Germline CDR1 LNHDA, CDR2 SQIVND (reference sequence). This CDR3 spans 13 amino acids. The germline V and J ends were trimmed by 10 bases and 2 bases, with 13 bases remaining between them. CDR3: CATTDRDTDTQYF. In DNA, the CDR3 is TGTGCCACCACAGACCGAGACACAGATACGCAGTATTTT.

The genes are TRBV6-4 and TRBJ2-3, with 11 bases fitting TRBD2. Germline V gene sequence: CDR1 MRHNA, CDR2 SNTAGT. The CDR3 totals 16 residues. V shed 0 bases and J 2 bases; nucleotides not matched to a gene: 1. The CDR3 loop reads CASSDSSGRATDTQYF. CDR3 sequence (DNA): TGTGCCAGCAGTGACTCTAGCGGGAGGGCCACAGATACGCAGTATTTT.

The chain recombines TRBV6-1 with TRBJ1-2, with a tentative D call TRBD1 (6 bases). V lost 0 bases and J 4 bases, leaving 12 bases between the germline ends. This CDR3 has 15 amino acids. Looked up from germline, CDR1 is MNHNS and CDR2 is SASEGT. CDR3 sequence reads: CASSEAFQGSYGYTF. The CDR3 DNA is TGTGCCAGCAGTGAAGCCTTTCAGGGGAGCTATGGCTACACCTTC.

The chain joins TRBV7-6 to TRBJ2-1, with TRBD2 as a possible D gene (6 bases). Germline lookup yields CDR1 SGHVS and CDR2 FNYEAQ. CDR3 length: 15 residues. Trimming removed 1 base from V and 10 bases from J, with 17 bases in between. The CDR3: CASSLGRGRRGEQFF. The CDR3 DNA is TGTGCCAGCAGCTTAGGGAGAGGGAGGAGGGGCGAGCAGTTCTTC.

With respect to this clone: The junction departs from germline at one end; a sequencing error may be responsible. J is TRBJ2-5 and V is TRBV7-8, with a weak D call TRBD2 (7 bases). Germline V gene lookup returns CDR1 SGHVS and CDR2 FQNEAQ. CDR3 length equals 15 residues. DNA for the CDR3: TGCGCCAGCAGCTTAGTCCGGGTGGGGGCGGGAGAGCAGTACTTC. It specifies CASSLVRVGAGEQYF.

The CDR3 loop reads CASSLWELALRSNEQFF. The CDR3 coding sequence is TGTGCCAGCAGCTTATGGGAACTAGCACTAAGGTCCAATGAGCAGTTCTTC. The chain employs TRBV11-2 and TRBJ2-1; tentatively, D is TRBD2 (6 bases). Per the germline V gene, CDR1 is SGHAT and CDR2 is FQNNGV. CDR3 size: 17 residues. V gave up 2 bases and J gave up 6 bases, with 20 bases separating them. The whole variable domain, remainder taken from reference TRBV11-2 and TRBJ2-1, is EAGVAQSPRYKIIEKRQSVAFWCNPISGHATLYWYQQILGQGPKLLIQFQNNGVVDDSQLPKDRFSAERLKGVDSTLKIQPAKLEDSAVYLCASSLWELALRSNEQFFGPGTRLTVL.

The rearrangement links TRBV11-2 to TRBJ1-2, with 10 bases matching TRBD1. CDR3 length: 14 residues. Germline CDR1 SGHAT, CDR2 FQNNGV. The junction had 2 bases not matched to a gene; V was cut back by 1 base and J by 6 bases. The CDR3 region has the DNA TGTGCCAGCAGCTTAGGGGGACAGGGGAATGGCTACACCTTC. Translation: CASSLGGQGNGYTF.

For the CDR3, the DNA is TGTGCCAGCAGCGTGTGGGGGGTTCGCGATAGCAATCAGCCCCAGCATTTT. It translates to CASSVWGVRDSNQPQHF. V usage is TRBV5-4 and J usage is TRBJ1-5; D is perhaps TRBD1 (5 bases). CDR3 length: 17 amino acids. CDR1 is SGHNT, CDR2 YYREEE, per germline (reference sequence). V was clipped by 4 bases and J by 0 bases, with 17 bases between them.

This rearrangement joins TRBV5-4 to TRBJ1-1; 7 bases agree with TRBD1. This CDR3 has 13 residues. Germline CDR1 is SGHNT and CDR2 is YYREEE (reference sequence). V shed 6 bases, J shed 3 bases, and the junction held 5 bases outside the gene matches. The CDR3 DNA reads TGTGCCAGCACCAGGGGGTCGGACACTGAAGCTTTCTTT. Translating it yields CASTRGSDTEAFF.

The chain uses TRBV19 and TRBJ1-4; 8 bases match TRBD1. J was trimmed by 8 bases and V by 6 bases; bases with no gene match: 5. From germline, CDR1 is LNHDA and CDR2 SQIVND (reference sequence). This CDR3 contains 13 residues. CDR3 loop: CASRDRVSEKLFF. CDR3 in DNA: TGTGCCAGTAGGGACAGGGTTAGCGAAAAACTGTTTTTT.

V and J are TRBV15 and TRBJ2-1; TRBD2 agrees at 8 bases. The CDR3 extends over 17 amino acids. The J segment lost 7 bases and the V segment lost 3 bases, leaving 14 bases of the junction unmatched. Germline CDR1 and CDR2: LNHNV and YYDKDF (reference sequence). The CDR3 DNA reads as TGTGCCACCAGCAGCCCAAGGAGGGAGCGGGAGTCGAATGAGCAGTTCTTC. This translates into CATSSPRRERESNEQFF.

V and J are TRBV7-9 and TRBJ2-5; a weak D match, TRBD1 (8 bases). CDR1 is SEHNR and CDR2 is FQNEAQ in the germline V gene (reference sequence). The germline V and J ends were trimmed by 4 bases and 11 bases, with 26 bases remaining between them. The CDR3 totals 16 residues. The CDR3 spells CASSSTGTTTTGEQYF. The CDR3 region has the DNA TGTGCCAGCAGCTCCACCGGGACTACCACGACAGGGGAGCAGTACTTC. Filled out from reference TRBV7-9 and TRBJ2-5, the complete variable domain reads DTGVSQNPRHKITKRGQNVTFRCDPISEHNRLYWYRQTLGQGPEFLTYFQNEAQLEKSRLLSDRFSAERPKGSFSTLEIQRTEQGDSAMYLCASSSTGTTTTGEQYFGPGTRLLVL.

The chain joins TRBV28 to TRBJ2-3; D unresolved. V was pared by 3 bases and J by 9 bases, with 10 bases between. This CDR3 contains 12 residues. Germline-derived CDR1 and CDR2 are MDHEN and SYDVKM. CDR3 DNA sequence: TGTGCCAGCAGTTTTGTCGGGTCAACGCAGTATTTT. Residues: CASSFVGSTQYF.